This T cell receptor (beta chain) comes out of a study of PD-L1 blockade in urothelial cancer. Study in general: About 90% of the 29 patients were men with bladder-origin urothelial cancer.

The repertoire was sequenced with immunoSEQ multiplex PCR; TCRdb's copy has only in-frame clones and lacks some. The table shows 29,000 or so clones, with more than 75% occurring only once. Germline CDR1 and CDR2: LNHDA and SQIVND (reference sequence). V lost 6 bases, J lost 3 bases, and 11 bases lay in between. The CDR3 covers 13 residues. This receptor was identified in a man aged 45-60 years with urothelial cancer. The rearrangement links TRBV19 to TRBJ1-1; no definite D call. Sequenced here: PBMCs, sampled around atezolizumab (anti-PD-L1) treatment. The CDR3 sequence: CASRGAVDTEAFF. The CDR3 DNA reads TGTGCCAGTAGGGGCGCAGTGGACACTGAAGCTTTCTTT.